This TCR beta chain was sequenced during a study of STAT5B mutations in CD4+ large granular lymphocyte leukemia. Study-wide points: TRBV06-family usage was enriched in top patient clones (8/27) versus controls (2/35).

Some clones are missing from TCRdb's copy, which holds only in-frame ones; the method was immunoSEQ multiplex PCR. The top ten hold over 6% of the sample, which has 30,000 to 40,000 clones, less than 85% seen once. This clone was counted a single time. What it binds is not known. Germline V gene sequence: CDR1 KGHSH, CDR2 LQKENI. The CDR3 has 13 amino acids. The V gene end was trimmed by 3 bases and the J gene end by 7 bases; junction bases not matched to a gene: 4. V usage is TRBV18 and J usage is TRBJ2-7; 9 nucleotides agree with TRBD1. The clonotype originates from a human donor in good health. Source material: CD4+ T cells from blood buffy coats. CDR3 loop: CASSPTGGWEQYF. The CDR3 nucleotides are TGTGCCAGCTCACCCACAGGGGGCTGGGAGCAGTACTTC. Filled out from reference TRBV18 and TRBJ2-7, the complete variable domain reads NAGVMQNPRHLVRRRGQEARLRCSPMKGHSHVYWYRQLPEEGLKFMVYLQKENIIDESGMPKERFSAEFPKEGPSILRIQQVVRGDSAAYFCASSPTGGWEQYFGPGTRLTVT.